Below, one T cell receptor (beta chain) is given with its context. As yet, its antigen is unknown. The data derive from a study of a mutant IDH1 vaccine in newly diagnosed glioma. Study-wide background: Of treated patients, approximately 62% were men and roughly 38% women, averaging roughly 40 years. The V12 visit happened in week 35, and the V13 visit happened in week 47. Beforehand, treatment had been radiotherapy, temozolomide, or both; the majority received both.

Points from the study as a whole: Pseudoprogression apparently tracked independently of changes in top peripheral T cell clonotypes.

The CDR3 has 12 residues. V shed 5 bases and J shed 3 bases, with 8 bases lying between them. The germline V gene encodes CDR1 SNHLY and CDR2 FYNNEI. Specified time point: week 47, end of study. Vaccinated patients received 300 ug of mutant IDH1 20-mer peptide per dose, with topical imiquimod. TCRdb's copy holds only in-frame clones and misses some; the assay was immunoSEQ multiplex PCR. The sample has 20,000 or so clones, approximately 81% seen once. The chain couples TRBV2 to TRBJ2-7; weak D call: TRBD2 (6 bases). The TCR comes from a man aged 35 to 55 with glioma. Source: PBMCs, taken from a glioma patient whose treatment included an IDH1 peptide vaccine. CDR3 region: CASSSGLYEQYF. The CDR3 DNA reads TGTGCCAGCAGTAGCGGGCTCTACGAGCAGTACTTC.